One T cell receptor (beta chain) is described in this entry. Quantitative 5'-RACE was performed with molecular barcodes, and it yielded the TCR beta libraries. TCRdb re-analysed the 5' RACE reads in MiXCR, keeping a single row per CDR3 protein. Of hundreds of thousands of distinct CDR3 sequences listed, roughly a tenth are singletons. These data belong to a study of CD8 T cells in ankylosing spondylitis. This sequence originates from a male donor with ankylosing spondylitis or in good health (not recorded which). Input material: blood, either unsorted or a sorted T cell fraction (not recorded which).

CDR3 loop: CASSLEPGASYEQYF. The CDR3 nucleotides are TGTGCCAGCAGCTTAGAGCCCGGAGCCAGCTACGAGCAGTACTTC. The gene calls are TRBV7-6 and TRBJ2-7; no clear D. In germline, CDR1 is SGHVS, CDR2 FNYEAQ. V lost 1 base, J lost 3 bases, and 13 bases lay in between. There are 15 residues in the CDR3.